This T cell receptor beta chain emerged from a study of T cell responses to AZD1222 COVID-19 vaccine. Findings and caveats of the study: The sample set comprised mostly white British donors with more females, and clonal diversity was possibly underestimated.

CDR3 length: 12 amino acids. V lost 1 base to trimming and J lost 7 bases, with 5 bases between them. CDR1 and CDR2 from the germline V gene are MDHEN and SYDVKM. Using immunoSEQ multiplex PCR, the repertoire was profiled, and TCRdb retains in-frame clones only, with some absent. The sample lists about 130,000 clones; around nine tenths were seen once. With regard to this clone: Its antigen is not known.

The starting material was peripheral blood, obtained on day 0 of AZD1222 vaccination. The chain uses TRBV28 and TRBJ1-5; the D is unclear. The TCR comes from an adult in good health. In nucleotides, the CDR3 is TGTGCCAGCAGTTTATCAACCCAGCCCCAGCATTTT. It encodes CASSLSTQPQHF.